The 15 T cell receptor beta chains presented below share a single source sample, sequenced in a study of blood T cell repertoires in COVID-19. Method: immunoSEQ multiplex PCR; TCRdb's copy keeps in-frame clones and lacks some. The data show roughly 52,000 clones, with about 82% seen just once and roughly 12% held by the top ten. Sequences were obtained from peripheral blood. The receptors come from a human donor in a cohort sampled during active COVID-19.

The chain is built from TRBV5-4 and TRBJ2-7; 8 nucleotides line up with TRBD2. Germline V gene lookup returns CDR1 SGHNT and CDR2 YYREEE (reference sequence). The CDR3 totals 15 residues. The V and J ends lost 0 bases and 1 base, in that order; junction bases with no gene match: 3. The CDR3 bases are TGTGCCAGCAGCTTGGGTAGCGGGGCTTCCTACGAGCAGTACTTC. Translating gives CASSLGSGASYEQYF.

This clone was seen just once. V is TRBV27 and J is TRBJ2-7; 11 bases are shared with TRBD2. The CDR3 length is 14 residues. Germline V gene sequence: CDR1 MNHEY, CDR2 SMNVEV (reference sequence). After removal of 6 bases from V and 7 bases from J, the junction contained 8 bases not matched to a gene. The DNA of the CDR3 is TGTGCCAGCAGGCCCCTAGCGGGAGGAAGGGAGCAGTACTTC. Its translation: CASRPLAGGREQYF.

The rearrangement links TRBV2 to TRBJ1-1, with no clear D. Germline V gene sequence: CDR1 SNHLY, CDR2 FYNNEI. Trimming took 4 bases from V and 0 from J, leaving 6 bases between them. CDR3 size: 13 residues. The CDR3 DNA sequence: TGTGCCAGCAGTGCACAACTGAACACTGAAGCTTTCTTT. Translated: CASSAQLNTEAFF.

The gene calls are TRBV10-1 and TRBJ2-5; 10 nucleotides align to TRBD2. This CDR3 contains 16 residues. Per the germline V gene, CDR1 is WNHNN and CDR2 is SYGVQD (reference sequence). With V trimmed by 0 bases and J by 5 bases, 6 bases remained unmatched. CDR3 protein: CASSESAGGPGETQYF. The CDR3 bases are TGCGCCAGCAGTGAGTCAGCGGGAGGGCCGGGGGAGACCCAGTACTTC.

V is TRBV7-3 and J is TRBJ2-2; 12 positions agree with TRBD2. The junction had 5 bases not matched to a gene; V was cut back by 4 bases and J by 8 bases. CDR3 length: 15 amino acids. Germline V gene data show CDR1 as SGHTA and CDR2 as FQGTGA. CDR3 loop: CASSSSTSGRGELFF. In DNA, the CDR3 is TGTGCCAGCAGCTCTTCGACTAGCGGGAGAGGGGAGCTGTTTTTT. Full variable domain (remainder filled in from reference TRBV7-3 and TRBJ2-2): GAGVSQTPSNKVTEKGKYVELRCDPISGHTALYWYRQSLGQGPEFLIYFQGTGAADDSGLPNDRFFAVRPEGSVSTLKIQRTERGDSAVYLCASSSSTSGRGELFFGEGSRLTVL.

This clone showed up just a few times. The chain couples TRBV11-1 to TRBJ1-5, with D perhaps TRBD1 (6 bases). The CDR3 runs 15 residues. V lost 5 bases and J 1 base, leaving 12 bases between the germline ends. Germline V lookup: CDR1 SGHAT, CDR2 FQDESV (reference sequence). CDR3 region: CASSPQTGSNQPQHF. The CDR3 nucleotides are TGTGCCAGCAGCCCTCAAACAGGGAGCAATCAGCCCCAGCATTTT.

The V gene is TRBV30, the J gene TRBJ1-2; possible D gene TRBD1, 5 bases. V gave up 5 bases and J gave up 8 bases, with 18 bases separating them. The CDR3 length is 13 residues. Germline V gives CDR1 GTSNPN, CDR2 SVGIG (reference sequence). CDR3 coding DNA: TGTGCCTGGGGGGGGAGGGAGTTTATCGGCTACACCTTC. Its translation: CAWGGREFIGYTF.

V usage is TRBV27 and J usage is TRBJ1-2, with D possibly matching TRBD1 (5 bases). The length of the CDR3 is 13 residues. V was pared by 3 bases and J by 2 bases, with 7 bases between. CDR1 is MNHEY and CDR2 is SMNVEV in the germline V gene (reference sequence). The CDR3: CASSFQGNYGYTF. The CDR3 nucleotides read TGTGCCAGCAGTTTCCAGGGAAACTATGGCTACACCTTC.

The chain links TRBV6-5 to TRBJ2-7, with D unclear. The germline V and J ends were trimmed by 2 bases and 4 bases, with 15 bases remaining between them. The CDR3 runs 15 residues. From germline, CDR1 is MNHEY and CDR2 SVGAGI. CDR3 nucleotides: TGTGCCAGCAGTTACGTCCCACCTGGGCTTTACGAGCAGTACTTC. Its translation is CASSYVPPGLYEQYF.

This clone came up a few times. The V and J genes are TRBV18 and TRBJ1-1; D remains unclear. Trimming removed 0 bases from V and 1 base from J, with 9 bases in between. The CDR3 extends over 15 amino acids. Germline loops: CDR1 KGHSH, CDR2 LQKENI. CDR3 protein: CASSPPSRKNTEAFF. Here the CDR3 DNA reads TGTGCCAGCTCACCACCGTCCAGGAAGAACACTGAAGCTTTCTTT.

The CDR3 region has the DNA TGTGCCAGCACCCGGGGACTAGCGGGGGGAGGGGGCATTCAGTACTTC. The encoded protein is CASTRGLAGGGGIQYF. The gene calls are TRBV9 and TRBJ2-4, with TRBD2 matching 15 bases. CDR3 length: 16 residues. Germline CDR1 reads SGDLS; CDR2 reads YYNGEE. The J segment lost 9 bases and the V segment lost 6 bases, leaving 10 bases of the junction unmatched.

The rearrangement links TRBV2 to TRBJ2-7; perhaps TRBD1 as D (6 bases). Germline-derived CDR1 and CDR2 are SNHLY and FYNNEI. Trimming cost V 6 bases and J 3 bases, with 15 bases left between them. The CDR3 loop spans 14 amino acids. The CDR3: CASSLLTGIYEQYF. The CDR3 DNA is TGTGCCAGCAGCCTATTGACAGGAATCTACGAGCAGTACTTC.

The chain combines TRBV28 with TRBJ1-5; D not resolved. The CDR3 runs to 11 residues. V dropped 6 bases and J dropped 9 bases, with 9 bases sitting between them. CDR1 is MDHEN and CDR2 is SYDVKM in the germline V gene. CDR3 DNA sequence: TGTGCCAGCAGATCTCTCGGGCCCCAGCATTTT. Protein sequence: CASRSLGPQHF.

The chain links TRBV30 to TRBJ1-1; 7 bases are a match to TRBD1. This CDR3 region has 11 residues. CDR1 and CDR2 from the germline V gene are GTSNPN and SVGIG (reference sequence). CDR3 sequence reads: CARQGRTEAFF. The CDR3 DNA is TGTGCGAGACAGGGTCGCACTGAAGCTTTCTTT.

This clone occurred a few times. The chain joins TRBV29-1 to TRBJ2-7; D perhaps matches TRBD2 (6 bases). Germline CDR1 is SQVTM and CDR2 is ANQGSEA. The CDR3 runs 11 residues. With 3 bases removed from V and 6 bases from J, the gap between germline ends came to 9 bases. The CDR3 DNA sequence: TGCAGCGTTGAGTGGAGGGGCGAGCAGTACTTC. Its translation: CSVEWRGEQYF.